Each of the 21 T cell receptor beta chains below was sequenced from the same sample in a study of regulatory T cells in long-lasting Graves disease. To make TCR beta libraries, researchers used iRepertoire HTBI primers and Arm-PCR of CDR3 regions. Each CDR3 protein gets one entry after TCRdb re-called the multiplex PCR reads with MiXCR. This table has a few hundred thousand distinct CDR3 sequences, roughly a fifth appearing once. As to time point: persistent/refractory GD, antithyroid drugs over 5 years with positive TRAb. Preparation of the TCR library used RNA extracted from PBMCs. Material: peripheral blood mononuclear cells (PBMCs), obtained when the disease was refractory, from a patient treated with antithyroid drugs. These receptors were collected from a female donor with Graves disease.

Ten or more counts support this clonotype. The V call is TRBV3-1, the J call TRBJ2-7; D possibly corresponds to TRBD1 (6 bases). Germline CDR1 and CDR2: LGHDT and YNNKEL (reference sequence). There are 13 residues in the CDR3. V lost 6 bases, J lost 4 bases, and 13 bases lay in between. CDR3 sequence reads: CASSRTAEYEQYF. The CDR3 nucleotides read TGTGCCAGCAGTCGGACAGCGGAATACGAGCAGTACTTC.

The genes are TRBV5-1 and TRBJ1-5; D not certain. V was shortened by 5 bases and J by 3 bases, with 18 bases between the two germline ends. The CDR3 totals 16 residues. Germline V gene sequence: CDR1 SGHRS, CDR2 YFSETQ. The DNA for the CDR3 is TGCGCCAGCAGGGGAGGTAGACCCGGGGACAATCAGCCCCAGCATTTT. Protein product: CASRGGRPGDNQPQHF.

Comment on this clonotype: At one of its ends the junction is not consistent with the germline gene, which may arise from a read error. The V and J genes are TRBV11-2 and TRBJ2-5; 8 bases agree with TRBD1. This CDR3 comprises 14 residues. The germline CDR1 and CDR2 sequences are SGHAT and FQNNGV. The CDR3 nucleotides read TGCGCCAGCAGCCCGGACAGGGAGTACGAGACCCAGTACTTC. Encoded protein: CASSPDREYETQYF.

This clonotype was picked up a small number of times. The CDR3 loop reads CASSPSITEREYIDGCEQYF. The CDR3 coding sequence is TGTGCCAGCAGCCCATCGATCACGGAGCGGGAGTATATAGATGGCTGCGAGCAGTACTTC. The chain recombines TRBV13 with TRBJ2-7; TRBD2 aligns across 8 bases. J gave up 6 bases and V 5 bases, and 27 bases lay outside the gene matches. The CDR3 has 20 residues. The germline gives CDR1 PRHDT, CDR2 FYEKMQ (reference sequence).

The CDR3: CASSSTTGIGNTIYF. CDR3 nucleotide sequence: TGCGCCAGCAGCTCCACGACAGGGATTGGAAACACCATATATTTT. V gene TRBV5-1 combines with J gene TRBJ1-3, with 7 positions matching TRBD1. V trimming: 3 bases; J trimming: 3 bases; junction bases outside the gene matches: 6. The CDR3 sequence is 15 residues long. Germline CDR1 and CDR2: SGHRS and YFSETQ.

Note on this clonotype: At one end, the junction sequence differs from germline, possibly due to a read error. The chain combines TRBV7-9 with TRBJ2-6; 7 nucleotides match TRBD1. The germline CDR1 and CDR2 sequences are SEHNR and FQNEAQ (reference sequence). This CDR3 is 21 amino acids long. CDR3 nucleotide sequence: TGTGCCAGCAGCCTACCATCTCTGACAGGGCTCCACAGCTCTGGGGCCAACGTCCCGACTTTC. Translation gives CASSLPSLTGLHSSGANVPTF.

This clonotype was counted between two and nine times. The rearrangement links TRBV5-6 to TRBJ1-2; 7 bases align to TRBD1. J was trimmed by 7 bases and V by 0 bases; bases with no gene match: 3. The CDR3 length is 13 residues. Germline V CDR1 and CDR2: SGHDT, YYEEEE. CDR3 bases: TGTGCCAGCAGCTTGGCGGCAGGGGGTGGCTACACCTTC. This gives the protein CASSLAAGGGYTF.

This rearrangement joins TRBV29-1 to TRBJ2-5, with TRBD1 as a possible D gene (6 bases). Per the germline V gene, CDR1 is SQVTM and CDR2 is ANQGSEA. The CDR3 is 13 residues long. V gave up 6 bases and J gave up 3 bases, with 14 bases separating them. The CDR3 loop reads CSVWGQSEETQYF. CDR3 DNA sequence: TGCAGCGTATGGGGACAAAGCGAAGAGACCCAGTACTTC.

This clonotype occurred a few times. V is TRBV6-5 and J is TRBJ2-2; D tentatively reads TRBD1 or TRBD2 (5 bases each). The CDR3 runs to 13 residues. Looked up from germline, CDR1 is MNHEY and CDR2 is SVGAGI. Trimming cost V 4 bases and J 6 bases, with 9 bases left between them. The CDR3 region is CASSWQGPGELFF. As DNA, the CDR3 is TGTGCCAGCAGTTGGCAGGGACCCGGGGAGCTGTTTTTT.

The chain employs TRBV6-1 and TRBJ2-5, with D uncertain. CDR3 length: 14 amino acids. The V gene lost 6 bases and the J gene lost 3 bases, with 14 bases spanning the gap. Germline CDR1 MNHNS, CDR2 SASEGT. The CDR3 spells CASSRAGTEETQYF. DNA of the CDR3: TGTGCCAGCAGCCGAGCTGGTACGGAAGAGACCCAGTACTTC.

The rearrangement uses TRBV7-6 and TRBJ2-7, with D unclear. Deletions cut 3 bases from V and 2 bases from J, with 11 bases between. The CDR3 loop spans 14 amino acids. Germline-derived CDR1 and CDR2 are SGHVS and FNYEAQ. CDR3 region: CASSFLGPPYEQYF. CDR3 DNA: TGTGCCAGCAGCTTCTTAGGGCCGCCCTACGAGCAGTACTTC.

This clonotype has at least ten counts. The chain recombines TRBV28 with TRBJ2-5; D is possibly TRBD1 (6 bases). CDR1 is MDHEN, CDR2 SYDVKM, per germline. The CDR3 sequence is 15 residues long. Trimming removed 2 bases from V and 2 bases from J, with 12 bases in between. CDR3 region: CASSLRTAIQETQYF. The CDR3 region has the DNA TGTGCCAGCAGTTTACGGACAGCAATACAAGAGACCCAGTACTTC. Full variable domain (remainder filled in from reference TRBV28 and TRBJ2-5): DVKVTQSSRYLVKRTGEKVFLECVQDMDHENMFWYRQDPGLGLRLIYFSYDVKMKEKGDIPEGYSVSREKKERFSLILESASTNQTSMYLCASSLRTAIQETQYFGPGTRLLVL.

The chain joins TRBV24-1 to TRBJ2-2, with 7 bases matching TRBD1. The germline gives CDR1 KGHDR, CDR2 SFDVKD. Losses at the gene ends were 7 bases for V and 7 bases for J; bases not matched to a gene: 8. The CDR3 has 14 amino acids. The CDR3 loop is CATSPTGSNGELFF. CDR3 bases: TGTGCCACCAGCCCGACAGGGAGTAACGGGGAGCTGTTTTTT.

Worth noting for this clonotype: A much bigger clone sits one base away, suggesting this may be a read error. The chain uses TRBV27 and TRBJ2-7, with 11 bases lining up with TRBD2. Germline CDR1 reads MNHEY; CDR2 reads SMNVEV (reference sequence). The CDR3 loop spans 14 amino acids. Trimming took 2 bases from V and 5 from J; bases not matched to a gene: 2. CDR3 protein: CASSLTSGRNEQYF. In DNA, the CDR3 is TGTGCCAGCAGTTTAACTAGCGGGAGAAACGAGCAGTACTTC.

This chain uses TRBV6-1 with TRBJ2-3; tentative D call: TRBD2 (6 bases). Germline V gives CDR1 MNHNS, CDR2 SASEGT. The CDR3 is 12 amino acids. V shed 8 bases and J shed 6 bases, with 12 bases lying between them. CDR3 sequence: CASLTAGDTQYF. The CDR3 DNA sequence: TGTGCCAGCCTAACCGCGGGGGATACGCAGTATTTT.

This clonotype was seen ten or more times. The rearrangement uses TRBV28 and TRBJ2-2; 14 bases fit TRBD2. Per the germline V gene, CDR1 is MDHEN and CDR2 is SYDVKM. With 8 bases clipped from V and 5 bases from J, the junction kept 1 base outside the gene matches. This CDR3 region has 14 residues. CDR3 nucleotide sequence: TGTGCCAGCTGGACTAGCGGGAGGACCGGGGAGCTGTTTTTT. This encodes CASWTSGRTGELFF.

V usage is TRBV6-1 and J usage is TRBJ2-7; D may correspond to TRBD1 or TRBD2 (5 bases each). The germline gives CDR1 MNHNS, CDR2 SASEGT. V shed 3 bases and J shed 6 bases, with 15 bases lying between them. This CDR3 has 14 residues. CDR3 in DNA: TGTGCCAGCAGTGACCGGGGCAGGGATCGCGAGCAGTACTTC. Its protein product is CASSDRGRDREQYF.

The chain uses TRBV20-1 and TRBJ1-1; TRBD1 might be the D (5 bases). CDR3 length: 15 amino acids. V lost 2 bases, J lost 7 bases, and 20 bases lay in between. Germline CDR1 reads DFQATT; CDR2 reads SNEGSKA (reference sequence). In nucleotides, the CDR3 is TGCAGTGCTAGAAAACCGGGGCCTGGATCCGTTGAAGCTTTCTTT. It is translated as CSARKPGPGSVEAFF.

V usage is TRBV27 and J usage is TRBJ2-7; D is perhaps TRBD1 (6 bases). This CDR3 has 14 amino acids. Germline lookup yields CDR1 MNHEY and CDR2 SMNVEV (reference sequence). The ends were cut back, 6 bases at V and 3 bases at J, with 15 bases in the middle. The CDR3: CASSPRGSYYEQYF. The DNA for the CDR3 is TGTGCCAGCAGCCCCAGGGGTTCGTACTACGAGCAGTACTTC.

This clonotype has just a few counts. The chain carries TRBV13 and TRBJ2-3, with 13 bases that match TRBD2. The trim removed 4 bases at V and 2 bases at J, leaving 3 bases unmatched. This CDR3 comprises 16 residues. Germline CDR1 is PRHDT and CDR2 is FYEKMQ (reference sequence). Here the CDR3 reads CASSSGLAGITDTQYF. CDR3 nucleotides: TGTGCCAGCAGCTCGGGACTAGCGGGAATCACAGATACGCAGTATTTT.

This clonotype was recorded many times. This rearrangement joins TRBV28 to TRBJ1-5; no clear D. The CDR3 sequence is 14 residues long. Germline CDR1 and CDR2: MDHEN and SYDVKM. V lost 4 bases and J lost 4, with 11 bases in between. The CDR3 sequence is CASSSDPSNQPQHF. CDR3 in DNA: TGTGCCAGCAGTTCCGACCCCTCAAATCAGCCCCAGCATTTT.